The 23 T cell receptor beta chains below all came from one sample that was sequenced in a study of cytotoxic CD8 clonotypes in ibrutinib-treated CLL. Sequencing used immunoSEQ multiplex PCR; TCRdb keeps in-frame clones, though not all of them. This table has roughly 250,000 clones, 70% appearing once. Here the sequenced sample was PBMCs, taken after 24 months of ibrutinib treatment. The receptors shown here come from a human donor with chronic lymphocytic leukemia.

This clone was counted ten times or more. This chain uses TRBV2 with TRBJ2-1, with TRBD2 identical over 8 bases. The CDR3 has 12 residues. The V segment lost 6 bases and the J segment 9 bases; nucleotides outside the gene matches: 4. The germline V gene has CDR1 SNHLY and CDR2 FYNNEI. CDR3 nucleotides: TGTGCCAGCAGGCGGGAGGACGGTGAGCAGTTCTTC. Its protein product is CASRREDGEQFF.

This chain uses TRBV28 with TRBJ2-7; 9 bases match TRBD1. The CDR3 contains 16 residues. Germline loops: CDR1 MDHEN, CDR2 SYDVKM. Germline trimming cut 5 bases from V and 3 bases from J; bases unmatched to any gene: 11. This CDR3 reads CASSVALQGAFYEQYF. DNA for the CDR3: TGTGCCAGCAGTGTGGCTTTACAGGGGGCGTTCTACGAGCAGTACTTC. The variable domain in full, completed from reference TRBV28 and TRBJ2-7, reads DVKVTQSSRYLVKRTGEKVFLECVQDMDHENMFWYRQDPGLGLRLIYFSYDVKMKEKGDIPEGYSVSREKKERFSLILESASTNQTSMYLCASSVALQGAFYEQYFGPGTRLTVT.

J is TRBJ2-6 and V is TRBV19; TRBD1 matches at 7 bases. The germline V gene has CDR1 LNHDA and CDR2 SQIVND (reference sequence). Trimming cost V 6 bases and J 2 bases; bases outside gene matches: 4. This CDR3 has 15 residues. The CDR3 DNA sequence: TGTGCCAGTAGCCCAGACAGGGCTGGGGCCAACGTCCTGACTTTC. This encodes CASSPDRAGANVLTF.

This clone appeared once. This chain links TRBV11-2 with TRBJ2-2; 11 bases fit TRBD2. CDR3 length: 15 amino acids. Germline loops: CDR1 SGHAT, CDR2 FQNNGV. Trimming took 5 bases from V and 4 from J; bases not matched to a gene: 3. CDR3 residues: CASSPLAGGTGELFF. CDR3 sequence (DNA): TGTGCCAGCAGCCCCCTAGCGGGAGGCACCGGGGAGCTGTTTTTT.

This clone was seen only a few times. V and J are TRBV5-1 and TRBJ2-5; D perhaps matches TRBD1 (6 bases). V was trimmed by 0 bases and J by 1 base, leaving 7 bases between them. This CDR3 region has 14 residues. CDR1 and CDR2 (germline): SGHRS, YFSETQ. The CDR3 DNA reads TGCGCCAGCAGCTTGGTACAGGGCCAAGAGACCCAGTACTTC. Protein: CASSLVQGQETQYF.

DNA for the CDR3: TGTGCCAGCAGGGGGGACAGTGACTTCTCCTACGAGCAGTACTTC. Amino acid sequence: CASRGDSDFSYEQYF. The V gene is TRBV7-6, the J gene TRBJ2-7, with TRBD1 identical over 7 bases. The CDR3 consists of 15 residues. Germline CDR1 and CDR2: SGHVS and FNYEAQ. J was trimmed by 0 bases and V by 6 bases; bases with no gene match: 8.

This clone has a handful of counts. The chain combines TRBV20-1 with TRBJ1-2; D not certain. V lost 1 base, J lost 3 bases, and 3 bases lay in between. Looked up from germline, CDR1 is DFQATT and CDR2 is SNEGSKA (reference sequence). This CDR3 is built from 11 residues. CDR3 protein: CSARGDYGYTF. CDR3 bases: TGCAGTGCTAGAGGAGACTATGGCTACACCTTC.

The gene calls are TRBV15 and TRBJ2-2; D is uncertain. The V gene's germline CDR1 is LNHNV and CDR2 YYDKDF (reference sequence). The ends were cut back, 5 bases at V and 3 bases at J, with 4 bases in the middle. The CDR3 spans 12 residues. In nucleotides, the CDR3 is TGTGCCACCAGCGGGGACACCGGGGAGCTGTTTTTT. Protein product: CATSGDTGELFF.

A few counts support this clone. The V gene is TRBV15, the J gene TRBJ2-5; D ambiguous. Trimming left V 0 bases short and J 5 bases short, with 10 bases between. The CDR3 totals 14 residues. Per the germline V gene, CDR1 is LNHNV and CDR2 is YYDKDF (reference sequence). The CDR3 nucleotides read TGTGCCACCAGCAGAGATCGTAGTGAGGAGACCCAGTACTTC. Translating it yields CATSRDRSEETQYF.

This clone came up a few times. This chain links TRBV9 with TRBJ2-3, with a weak D call TRBD2 (5 bases). Germline-derived CDR1 and CDR2 are SGDLS and YYNGEE. The CDR3 runs 15 residues. Trimming shortened V by 2 bases and J by 4 bases, and 14 bases separated the two germline ends. CDR3 sequence reads: CASSVQILEADTQYF. DNA of the CDR3: TGTGCCAGCAGCGTTCAGATACTAGAGGCAGATACGCAGTATTTT.

J is TRBJ2-1 and V is TRBV19; D not certain. This CDR3 contains 11 residues. V gave up 5 bases and J gave up 3 bases, with 2 bases separating them. CDR1 LNHDA and CDR2 SQIVND come from the germline V gene (reference sequence). The CDR3 DNA follows: TGTGCCAGTAGTTACTACAATGAGCAGTTCTTC. Protein product: CASSYYNEQFF. The complete variable domain, with remaining parts taken from reference TRBV19 and TRBJ2-1, reads DGGITQSPKYLFRKEGQNVTLSCEQNLNHDAMYWYRQDPGQGLRLIYYSQIVNDFQKGDIAEGYSVSREKKESFPLTVTSAQKNPTAFYLCASSYYNEQFFGPGTRLTVL.

As concerns this clone: The junction differs from germline at one of its ends, possibly a read error. The V gene is TRBV28, the J gene TRBJ2-7, with 7 nucleotides matching TRBD1. The germline V gene encodes CDR1 MDHEN and CDR2 SYDVKM. The CDR3 has 12 amino acids. For the CDR3, the DNA is TGTGCCAGCAGTTTCCGCACCTTGGACAGGCACTTC. It translates to CASSFRTLDRHF. Together with reference TRBV28 and TRBJ2-7, the CDR3 gives the full variable domain: DVKVTQSSRYLVKRTGEKVFLECVQDMDHENMFWYRQDPGLGLRLIYFSYDVKMKEKGDIPEGYSVSREKKERFSLILESASTNQTSMYLCASSFRTLDRHFGPGTRLTVT.

The chain links TRBV29-1 to TRBJ2-2, with D perhaps being TRBD1 or TRBD2 (6 bases each). Trimming removed 4 bases from V and 4 bases from J, with 13 bases in between. Germline CDR1 SQVTM, CDR2 ANQGSEA. The CDR3 is 14 amino acids. The CDR3 loop is CSVVRGRGTGELFF. The CDR3 coding sequence is TGCAGCGTTGTACGGGGGCGGGGCACCGGGGAGCTGTTTTTT.

This chain uses TRBV10-3 with TRBJ2-7; the match to TRBD2 covers 9 bases. Germline trimming cut 3 bases from V and 5 bases from J; bases unmatched to any gene: 8. CDR3 size: 15 residues. Germline CDR1 is ENHRY and CDR2 is SYGVKD. The CDR3 spells CAISDIAGELDEQYF. CDR3 sequence (DNA): TGTGCCATCAGTGACATAGCGGGAGAACTCGACGAGCAGTACTTC.

This sequence joins TRBV2 and TRBJ1-2, with D unclear. The V gene's germline CDR1 is SNHLY and CDR2 FYNNEI. The CDR3 consists of 13 residues. The ends were cut back, 10 bases at V and 6 bases at J, with 18 bases in the middle. DNA of the CDR3: TGTGCCACGGGCCCGTCCACAGACCATGGCTACACCTTC. Amino acids: CATGPSTDHGYTF.

The V call is TRBV7-2, the J call TRBJ2-7; 7 positions agree with TRBD1. The germline gives CDR1 SGHTA, CDR2 FQGNSA. CDR3 length: 14 amino acids. The J segment lost 3 bases and the V segment lost 1 base, leaving 3 bases of the junction unmatched. The CDR3 reads CASSLVGTVYEQYF. The CDR3 coding sequence is TGTGCCAGCAGCTTAGTTGGGACAGTCTACGAGCAGTACTTC.

The chain links TRBV25-1 to TRBJ2-1; possible D gene TRBD1, 6 bases. Germline CDR1 MGHDK, CDR2 SYGVNS. The CDR3 covers 15 residues. Trimming stripped 3 bases from V and 4 bases from J, with 13 bases between. The CDR3 loop reads CASSDRQEAYNEQFF. The CDR3 DNA follows: TGTGCCAGCAGTGACCGACAGGAGGCTTACAATGAGCAGTTCTTC.

The chain couples TRBV6-5 to TRBJ2-7, with 8 bases that match TRBD2. V gave up 2 bases and J gave up 0 bases; unmatched junction bases: 6. This CDR3 spans 16 amino acids. Germline values: CDR1 MNHEY, CDR2 SVGAGI. Written as DNA, the CDR3 is TGTGCCAGCAGTTACACCCGGACTAGCAGCTCCTACGAGCAGTACTTC. Translating gives CASSYTRTSSSYEQYF.

The gene calls are TRBV29-1 and TRBJ2-7, with D hard to call. The CDR3 covers 14 residues. Germline V gives CDR1 SQVTM, CDR2 ANQGSEA. V lost 4 bases and J lost 2, with 15 bases in between. CDR3 sequence reads: CSVVSLRAPYEQYF. In nucleotides, the CDR3 is TGCAGCGTTGTTAGCCTCCGGGCACCCTACGAGCAGTACTTC.

The chain is built from TRBV15 and TRBJ2-4; TRBD1 is a possible D gene (5 bases). Between the trimmed V and J ends, which lost 0 bases and 0 bases, there was a span of 12 bases. Germline V gene data show CDR1 as LNHNV and CDR2 as YYDKDF (reference sequence). This CDR3 spans 17 amino acids. CDR3 sequence (DNA): TGTGCCACCAGCAGAGACAGGGATTTTGTAGCCAAAAACATTCAGTACTTC. Translating gives CATSRDRDFVAKNIQYF.

This chain joins TRBV6-6 and TRBJ1-5, with no clear D. Per germline, CDR1 MNHNY and CDR2 SVGAGI (reference sequence). V dropped 3 bases and J dropped 10 bases, with 13 bases sitting between them. The CDR3 extends over 13 amino acids. The CDR3 sequence is CASSYSLVSPQHF. The CDR3, as DNA: TGTGCCAGCAGTTATTCCCTTGTGAGCCCCCAGCATTTT.

This rearrangement joins TRBV29-1 to TRBJ1-2; 7 nucleotides align to TRBD1. Germline V lookup: CDR1 SQVTM, CDR2 ANQGSEA. V shed 0 bases, J shed 8 bases, and the junction held 3 bases outside the gene matches. The CDR3 loop spans 12 amino acids. This CDR3 reads CSVEDQGGGYTF. The DNA of the CDR3 is TGCAGCGTTGAAGATCAGGGGGGCGGCTACACCTTC.

The rearrangement joins TRBV6-1 to TRBJ2-1, with 11 bases matching TRBD2. This CDR3 comprises 16 residues. Germline assignment: CDR1 MNHNS and CDR2 SASEGT. With V trimmed by 6 bases and J by 4 bases, 8 bases remained unmatched. CDR3 in amino acids: CASRESGTSGYNEQFF. As DNA, the CDR3 is TGTGCCAGCAGAGAAAGCGGGACTAGCGGTTACAATGAGCAGTTCTTC.